The 13 T cell receptor beta chains reported below all come from one sample, sequenced in a study of T cell changes during pregnancy in multiple sclerosis. The protocol was immunoSEQ multiplex PCR, while the TCRdb copy is restricted to in-frame clones and leaves out a portion. The table includes 59,000 or so clones, about 90% detected once. The specimen was peripheral blood, collected in the third trimester of pregnancy. The receptors were sampled from a female donor in good health, enrolled as a control in a pregnancy study.

The gene calls are TRBV2 and TRBJ2-5, with TRBD1 matching 7 bases. The DNA end is more similar to TRBJ2-7, so the J call may be wrong. In germline, CDR1 is SNHLY, CDR2 FYNNEI. This CDR3 region has 15 residues. The CDR3 here is CASSATGTASYEQYF. In nucleotides, the CDR3 is TGTGCCAGCAGCGCAACCGGGACAGCCTCCTACGAGCAGTACTTC.

The chain uses TRBV7-6 and TRBJ1-4; 8 bases align to TRBD1. CDR1 is SGHVS and CDR2 is FNYEAQ in the germline V gene. The CDR3 has 15 amino acids. Trimming took 5 bases from V and 7 from J; bases not matched to a gene: 9. This CDR3 reads CASSDRQGTIEKLFF. The CDR3 DNA sequence: TGTGCCAGCAGCGACCGACAGGGGACAATTGAAAAACTGTTTTTT.

CDR3 nucleotide sequence: TGTGCCAGCAGCTTGGGGACAGGGTTATACGAGCAGTACTTC. Protein product: CASSLGTGLYEQYF. The chain uses TRBV5-8 and TRBJ2-7; TRBD1 matches at 8 bases. Germline V gives CDR1 SGHTS, CDR2 YDEGEE. CDR3 size: 14 residues. V gave up 0 bases and J gave up 4 bases; unmatched junction bases: 3.

The rearrangement joins TRBV19 to TRBJ2-5, with 7 positions matching TRBD1. V trimming: 6 bases; J trimming: 2 bases; junction bases outside the gene matches: 6. Germline loops: CDR1 LNHDA, CDR2 SQIVND (reference sequence). The CDR3 has 14 residues. Here the CDR3 reads CASSRTGRQETQYF. CDR3 in DNA: TGTGCCAGTAGCCGGACAGGTAGACAAGAGACCCAGTACTTC. Looking up the rest from reference TRBV19 and TRBJ2-5 gives the full variable domain: DGGITQSPKYLFRKEGQNVTLSCEQNLNHDAMYWYRQDPGQGLRLIYYSQIVNDFQKGDIAEGYSVSREKKESFPLTVTSAQKNPTAFYLCASSRTGRQETQYFGPGTRLLVL.

In this sample, this clone turned up once. The chain carries TRBV27 and TRBJ1-1; D remains ambiguous. Germline V CDR1 and CDR2: MNHEY, SMNVEV (reference sequence). V was clipped by 4 bases and J by 5 bases, with 17 bases between them. This CDR3 is 15 amino acids long. The CDR3 region is CASSSPGGSITEAFF. The CDR3 bases are TGTGCCAGCAGTTCCCCGGGAGGTAGCATAACTGAAGCTTTCTTT.

V and J are TRBV29-1 and TRBJ2-2, with a possible D match to TRBD1 (5 bases). V dropped 4 bases and J dropped 6 bases, with 9 bases sitting between them. The CDR3 is 12 amino acids. The germline V gene encodes CDR1 SQVTM and CDR2 ANQGSEA. The CDR3 DNA reads TGCAGCGTTGTTAGCAGGGCCGGGGAGCTGTTTTTT. Amino acids: CSVVSRAGELFF.

This clone was detected once. The chain carries TRBV9 and TRBJ2-5; a possible D gene is TRBD2 (6 bases). This CDR3 region has 12 residues. V was pared by 4 bases and J by 3 bases, with 7 bases between. Germline lookup yields CDR1 SGDLS and CDR2 YYNGEE. The CDR3 loop is CASSPGEETQYF. The CDR3 region has the DNA TGTGCCAGCAGCCCGGGGGAAGAGACCCAGTACTTC.

The chain links TRBV4-2 to TRBJ2-2, with 8 bases aligning to TRBD1. The CDR3 has 17 amino acids. With V trimmed by 0 bases and J by 6 bases, 9 bases remained unmatched. Germline V lookup: CDR1 LGHNA, CDR2 YNFKEQ. CDR3 loop: CASSQDWLAGGPGELFF. The CDR3 nucleotides are TGTGCCAGCAGCCAAGATTGGCTGGCAGGGGGCCCCGGGGAGCTGTTTTTT.

This chain links TRBV7-3 with TRBJ2-1; D perhaps matches TRBD1 (5 bases). With 5 bases removed from V and 0 bases from J, the gap between germline ends came to 17 bases. The CDR3 runs to 17 residues. CDR1 is SGHTA and CDR2 is FQGTGA in the germline V gene. In DNA form, the CDR3 reads TGTGCCAGCAGCCAATTCCCCCGTAGGGGCTCCTACAATGAGCAGTTCTTC. Its protein product is CASSQFPRRGSYNEQFF.

In DNA, the CDR3 is TGTGCCAGCAGCTTAGCCTTCCGGGACTTACGGGAGACCCAGTACTTC. Protein product: CASSLAFRDLRETQYF. The chain recombines TRBV7-9 with TRBJ2-5; D might be TRBD2 (6 bases). There are 16 residues in the CDR3. V lost 0 bases and J 5 bases, leaving 16 bases between the germline ends. The germline V gene has CDR1 SEHNR and CDR2 FQNEAQ (reference sequence). Using reference TRBV7-9 and TRBJ2-5 for the parts outside the CDR3, the full variable domain is DTGVSQNPRHKITKRGQNVTFRCDPISEHNRLYWYRQTLGQGPEFLTYFQNEAQLEKSRLLSDRFSAERPKGSFSTLEIQRTEQGDSAMYLCASSLAFRDLRETQYFGPGTRLLVL.

The gene calls are TRBV6-5 and TRBJ1-2, with 8 bases matching TRBD1. V gave up 2 bases and J gave up 3 bases; unmatched junction bases: 2. The CDR3 runs to 14 residues. The germline V gene has CDR1 MNHEY and CDR2 SVGAGI. CDR3 loop: CASSYLTGDYGYTF. For the CDR3, the DNA is TGTGCCAGCAGTTACCTGACAGGGGACTATGGCTACACCTTC.

Of note for this clone: Additional DNA sequences in this sample encode the identical CDR3. The CDR3 region has the DNA TGCGCCAGCAGCTTGGCCCCTGCGGGAGGAAGGGAGACCCAGTACTTC. It codes for CASSLAPAGGRETQYF. V is TRBV5-1 and J is TRBJ2-5; 8 nucleotides align to TRBD2. V was pared by 0 bases and J by 5 bases, with 9 bases of the junction left unmatched. Germline V gene data show CDR1 as SGHRS and CDR2 as YFSETQ. The length of the CDR3 is 16 residues.

The chain combines TRBV6-1 with TRBJ1-2, with 7 bases fitting TRBD1. With 7 bases clipped from V and 4 bases from J, the junction kept 9 bases outside the gene matches. The length of the CDR3 is 14 residues. The germline V gene has CDR1 MNHNS and CDR2 SASEGT. The CDR3 DNA sequence: TGTGCCAGCAACCCAAGGGGGCTGGGCTATGGCTACACCTTC. Protein: CASNPRGLGYGYTF.